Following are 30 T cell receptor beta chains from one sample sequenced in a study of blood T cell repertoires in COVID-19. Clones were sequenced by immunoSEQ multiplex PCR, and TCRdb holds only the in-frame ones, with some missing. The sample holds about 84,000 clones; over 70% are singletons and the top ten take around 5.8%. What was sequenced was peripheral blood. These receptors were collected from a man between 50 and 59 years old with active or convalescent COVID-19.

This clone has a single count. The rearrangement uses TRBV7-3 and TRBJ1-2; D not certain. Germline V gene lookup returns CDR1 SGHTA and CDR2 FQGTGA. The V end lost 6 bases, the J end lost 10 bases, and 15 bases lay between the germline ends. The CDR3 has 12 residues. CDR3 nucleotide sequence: TGTGCCAGCAGTACGGATGCCGGAGACTACACCTTC. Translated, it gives CASSTDAGDYTF.

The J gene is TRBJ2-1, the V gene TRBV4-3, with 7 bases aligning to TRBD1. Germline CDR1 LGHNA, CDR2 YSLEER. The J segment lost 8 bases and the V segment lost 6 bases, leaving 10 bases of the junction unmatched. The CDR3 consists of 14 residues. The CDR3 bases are TGCGCCAGCAGTCAACCCGGTACAGGGGATGAGCAGTTCTTC. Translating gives CASSQPGTGDEQFF.

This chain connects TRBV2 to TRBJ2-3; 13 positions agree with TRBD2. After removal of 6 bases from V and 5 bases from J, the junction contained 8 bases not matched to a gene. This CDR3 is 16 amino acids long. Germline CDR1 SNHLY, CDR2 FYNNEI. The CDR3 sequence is CASRWTSGGGEDTQYF. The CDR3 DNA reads TGTGCCAGCAGATGGACTAGCGGGGGCGGGGAAGATACGCAGTATTTT.

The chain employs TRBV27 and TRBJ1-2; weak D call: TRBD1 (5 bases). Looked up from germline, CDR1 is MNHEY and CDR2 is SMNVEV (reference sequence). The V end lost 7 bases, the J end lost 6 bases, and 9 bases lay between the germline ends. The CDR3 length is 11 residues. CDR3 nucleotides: TGTGCCAGCACGGGGGGGAATGGCTACACCTTC. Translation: CASTGGNGYTF.

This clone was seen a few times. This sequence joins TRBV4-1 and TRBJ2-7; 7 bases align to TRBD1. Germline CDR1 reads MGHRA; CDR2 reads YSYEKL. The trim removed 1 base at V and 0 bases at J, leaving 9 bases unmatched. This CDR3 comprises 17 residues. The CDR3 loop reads CASSQAPGQAHSYEQYF. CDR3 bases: TGCGCCAGCAGCCAAGCCCCCGGACAGGCTCACTCCTACGAGCAGTACTTC.

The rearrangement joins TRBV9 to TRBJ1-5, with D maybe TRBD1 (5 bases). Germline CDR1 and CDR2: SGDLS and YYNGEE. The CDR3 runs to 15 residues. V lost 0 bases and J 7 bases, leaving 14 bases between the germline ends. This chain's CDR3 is CASSVVAPRGQPQHF. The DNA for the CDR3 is TGTGCCAGCAGCGTAGTGGCTCCTCGGGGGCAGCCCCAGCATTTT. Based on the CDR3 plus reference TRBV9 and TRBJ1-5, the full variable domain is DSGVTQTPKHLITATGQRVTLRCSPRSGDLSVYWYQQSLDQGLQFLIQYYNGEERAKGNILERFSAQQFPDLHSELNLSSLELGDSALYFCASSVVAPRGQPQHFGDGTRLSIL.

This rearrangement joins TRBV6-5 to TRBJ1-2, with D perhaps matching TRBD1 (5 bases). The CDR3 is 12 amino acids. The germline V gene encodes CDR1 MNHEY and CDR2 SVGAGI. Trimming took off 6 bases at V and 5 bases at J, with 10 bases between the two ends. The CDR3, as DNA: TGTGCCAGCAGCGCAGGGAATTATGGCTACACCTTC. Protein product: CASSAGNYGYTF.

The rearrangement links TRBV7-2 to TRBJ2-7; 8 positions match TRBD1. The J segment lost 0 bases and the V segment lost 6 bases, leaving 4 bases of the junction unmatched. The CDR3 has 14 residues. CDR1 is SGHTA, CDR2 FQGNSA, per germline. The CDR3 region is CASRWTGSSYEQYF. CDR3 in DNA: TGTGCCAGCAGGTGGACAGGGAGCTCCTACGAGCAGTACTTC.

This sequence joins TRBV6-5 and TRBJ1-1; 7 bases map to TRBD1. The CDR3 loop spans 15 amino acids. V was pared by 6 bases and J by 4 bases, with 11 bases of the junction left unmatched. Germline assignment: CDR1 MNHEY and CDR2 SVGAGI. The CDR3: CASRRSTGALTEAFF. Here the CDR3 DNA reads TGTGCCAGCAGACGATCAACAGGGGCCCTCACTGAAGCTTTCTTT.

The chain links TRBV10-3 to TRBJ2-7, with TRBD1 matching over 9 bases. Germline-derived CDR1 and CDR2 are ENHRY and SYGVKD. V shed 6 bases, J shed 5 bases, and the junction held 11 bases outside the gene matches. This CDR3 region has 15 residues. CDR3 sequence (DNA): TGTGCCATCAGGGGGACCGGGACAGGGTTCAACGAGCAGTACTTC. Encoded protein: CAIRGTGTGFNEQYF.

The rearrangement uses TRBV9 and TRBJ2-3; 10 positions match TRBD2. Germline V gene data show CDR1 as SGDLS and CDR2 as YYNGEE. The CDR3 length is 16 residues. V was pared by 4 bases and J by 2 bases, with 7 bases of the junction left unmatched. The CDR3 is CASSTRLAGATDTQYF. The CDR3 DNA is TGTGCCAGCAGCACCCGTCTAGCGGGGGCCACAGATACGCAGTATTTT.

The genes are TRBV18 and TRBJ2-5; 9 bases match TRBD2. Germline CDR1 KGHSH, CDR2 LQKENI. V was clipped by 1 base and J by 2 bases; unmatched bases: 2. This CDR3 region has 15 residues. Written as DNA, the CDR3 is TGTGCCAGCTCACCACAGCGGGGGGCACAAGAGACCCAGTACTTC. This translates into CASSPQRGAQETQYF.

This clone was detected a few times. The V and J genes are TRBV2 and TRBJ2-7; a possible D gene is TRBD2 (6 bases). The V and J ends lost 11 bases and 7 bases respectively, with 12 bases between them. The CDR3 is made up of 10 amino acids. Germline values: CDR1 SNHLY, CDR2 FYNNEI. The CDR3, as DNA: TGTGCCCTCGGGGGTGGTGAGCAGTACTTC. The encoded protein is CALGGGEQYF.

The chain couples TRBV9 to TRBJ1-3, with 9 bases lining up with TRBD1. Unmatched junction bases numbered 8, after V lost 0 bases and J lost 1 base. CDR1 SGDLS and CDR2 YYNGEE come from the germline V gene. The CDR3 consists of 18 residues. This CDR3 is CASSVGFETGGSGNTIYF. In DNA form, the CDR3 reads TGTGCCAGCAGCGTAGGTTTCGAGACAGGGGGTTCTGGAAACACCATATATTTT.

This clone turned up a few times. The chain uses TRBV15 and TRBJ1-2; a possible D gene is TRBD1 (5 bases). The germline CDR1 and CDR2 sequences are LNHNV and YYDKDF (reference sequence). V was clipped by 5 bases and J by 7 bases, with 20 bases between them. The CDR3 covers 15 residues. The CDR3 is CATSRGRGGKGGYTF. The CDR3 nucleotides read TGTGCCACCAGCCGCGGTCGGGGGGGGAAGGGTGGCTACACCTTC.

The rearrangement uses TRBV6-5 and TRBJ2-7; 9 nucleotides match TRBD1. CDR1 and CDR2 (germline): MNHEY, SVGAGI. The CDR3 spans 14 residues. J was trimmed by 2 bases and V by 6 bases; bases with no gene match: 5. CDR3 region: CASRGGQGPYEQYF. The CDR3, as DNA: TGTGCCAGCAGAGGGGGACAGGGCCCCTACGAGCAGTACTTC.

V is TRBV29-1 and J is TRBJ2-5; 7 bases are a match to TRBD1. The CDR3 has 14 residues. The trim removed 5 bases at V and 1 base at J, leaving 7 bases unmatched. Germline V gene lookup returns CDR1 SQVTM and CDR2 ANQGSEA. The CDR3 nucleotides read TGCAGCGTTAAACGCCGGGACAGCCAAGAGACCCAGTACTTC. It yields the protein CSVKRRDSQETQYF.

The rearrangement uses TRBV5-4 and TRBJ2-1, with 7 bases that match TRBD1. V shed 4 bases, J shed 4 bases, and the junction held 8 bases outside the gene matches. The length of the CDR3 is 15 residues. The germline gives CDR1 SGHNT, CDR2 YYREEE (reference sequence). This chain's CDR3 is CASSVTGNGYNEQFF. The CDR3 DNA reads TGTGCCAGCAGCGTGACAGGGAATGGGTACAATGAGCAGTTCTTC.

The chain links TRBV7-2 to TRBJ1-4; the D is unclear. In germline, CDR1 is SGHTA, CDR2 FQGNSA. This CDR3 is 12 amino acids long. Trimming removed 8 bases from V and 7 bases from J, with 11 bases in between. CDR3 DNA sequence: TGTGCCAGCCCCGAGGAGGGTGAAAAACTGTTTTTT. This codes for CASPEEGEKLFF.

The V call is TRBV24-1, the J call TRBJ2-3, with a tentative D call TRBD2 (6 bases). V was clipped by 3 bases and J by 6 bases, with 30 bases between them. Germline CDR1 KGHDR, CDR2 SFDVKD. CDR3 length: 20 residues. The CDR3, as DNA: TGTGCCACCAGTGATCACAATAACCCCAGGAGGGGTATGTTCTTGGATACGCAGTATTTT. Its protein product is CATSDHNNPRRGMFLDTQYF.

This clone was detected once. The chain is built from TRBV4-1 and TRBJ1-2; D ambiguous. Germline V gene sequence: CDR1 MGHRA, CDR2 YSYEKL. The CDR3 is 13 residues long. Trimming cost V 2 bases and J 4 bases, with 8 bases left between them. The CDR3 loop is CASSQPGVYGYTF. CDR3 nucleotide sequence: TGCGCCAGCAGCCAACCGGGAGTCTATGGCTACACCTTC.

CDR3 sequence reads: CAISTARGDQYF. The CDR3 DNA sequence: TGTGCCATCAGCACAGCACGGGGAGACCAGTACTTC. The rearrangement links TRBV10-3 to TRBJ2-5; perhaps TRBD2 as D (5 bases). Trimming removed 6 bases at V and 10 bases at J, with 15 bases between. Germline-derived CDR1 and CDR2 are ENHRY and SYGVKD. The CDR3 covers 12 residues.

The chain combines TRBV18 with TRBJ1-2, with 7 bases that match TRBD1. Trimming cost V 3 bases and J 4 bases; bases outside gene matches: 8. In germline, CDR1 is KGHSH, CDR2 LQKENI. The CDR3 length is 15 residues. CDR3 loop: CASSPEGAFGYGYTF. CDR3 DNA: TGTGCCAGCTCACCCGAGGGGGCGTTCGGCTATGGCTACACCTTC.

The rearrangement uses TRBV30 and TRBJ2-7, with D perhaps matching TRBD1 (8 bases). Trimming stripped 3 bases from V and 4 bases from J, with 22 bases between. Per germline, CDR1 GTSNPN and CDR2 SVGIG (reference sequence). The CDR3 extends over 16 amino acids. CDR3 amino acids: CAWRSDTDRGGYEQYF. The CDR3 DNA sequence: TGTGCCTGGAGGTCCGATACCGACAGGGGAGGGTACGAGCAGTACTTC.

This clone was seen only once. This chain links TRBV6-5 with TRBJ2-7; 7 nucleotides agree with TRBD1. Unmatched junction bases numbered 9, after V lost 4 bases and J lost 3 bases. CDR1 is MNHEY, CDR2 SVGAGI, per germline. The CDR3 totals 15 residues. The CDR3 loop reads CASSSLGTDHYEQYF. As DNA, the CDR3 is TGTGCCAGCAGTTCCCTCGGGACAGACCACTACGAGCAGTACTTC.

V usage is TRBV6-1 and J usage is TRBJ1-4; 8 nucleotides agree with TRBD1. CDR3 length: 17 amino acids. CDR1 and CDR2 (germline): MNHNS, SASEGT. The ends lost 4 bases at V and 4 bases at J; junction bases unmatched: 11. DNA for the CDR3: TGTGCCAGCAGTGCCCTGACAGGGGTCACCCTTAATGAAAAACTGTTTTTT. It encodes CASSALTGVTLNEKLFF.

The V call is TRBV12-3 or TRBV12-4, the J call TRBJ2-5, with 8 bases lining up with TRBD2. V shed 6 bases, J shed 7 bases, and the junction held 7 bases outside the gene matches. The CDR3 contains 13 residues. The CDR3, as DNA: TGTGCCAGCAGCTCGGGGGGGCAGGGGACCCAGTACTTC. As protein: CASSSGGQGTQYF.

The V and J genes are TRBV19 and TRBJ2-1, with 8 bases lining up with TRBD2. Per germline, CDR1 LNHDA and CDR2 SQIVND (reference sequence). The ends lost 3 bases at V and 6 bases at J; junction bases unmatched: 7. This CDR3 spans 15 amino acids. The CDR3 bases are TGTGCCAGTAGTATCGCGGGGGGTAGCTCCAATGAGCAGTTCTTC. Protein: CASSIAGGSSNEQFF.

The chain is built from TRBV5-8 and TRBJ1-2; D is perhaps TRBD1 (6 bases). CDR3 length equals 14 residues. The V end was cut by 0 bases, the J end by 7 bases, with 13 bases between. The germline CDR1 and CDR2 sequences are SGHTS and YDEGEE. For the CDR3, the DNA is TGTGCCAGCAGCTTGGCAGGGGTTTCGCTTGGCTACACCTTC. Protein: CASSLAGVSLGYTF.

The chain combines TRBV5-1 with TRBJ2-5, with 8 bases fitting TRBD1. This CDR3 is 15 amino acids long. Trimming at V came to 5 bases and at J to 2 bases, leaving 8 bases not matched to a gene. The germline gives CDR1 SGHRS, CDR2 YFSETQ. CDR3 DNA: TGCGCCAGCAGTTCGACAGGGGACCCACAAGAGACCCAGTACTTC. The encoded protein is CASSSTGDPQETQYF.